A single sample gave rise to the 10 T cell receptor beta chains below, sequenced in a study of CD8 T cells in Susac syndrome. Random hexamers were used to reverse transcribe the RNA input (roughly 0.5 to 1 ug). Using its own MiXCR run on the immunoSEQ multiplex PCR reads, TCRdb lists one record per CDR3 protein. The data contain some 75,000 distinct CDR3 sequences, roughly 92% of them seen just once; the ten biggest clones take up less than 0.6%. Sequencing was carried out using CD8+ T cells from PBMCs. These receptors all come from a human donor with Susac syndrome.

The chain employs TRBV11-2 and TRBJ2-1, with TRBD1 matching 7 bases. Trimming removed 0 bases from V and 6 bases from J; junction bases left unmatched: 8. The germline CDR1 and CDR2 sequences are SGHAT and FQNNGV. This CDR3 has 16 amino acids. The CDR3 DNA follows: TGTGCCAGCAGCTTAGATCACAGGGGTCCGGGCAATGAGCAGTTCTTC. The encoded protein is CASSLDHRGPGNEQFF. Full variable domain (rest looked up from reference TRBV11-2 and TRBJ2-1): EAGVAQSPRYKIIEKRQSVAFWCNPISGHATLYWYQQILGQGPKLLIQFQNNGVVDDSQLPKDRFSAERLKGVDSTLKIQPAKLEDSAVYLCASSLDHRGPGNEQFFGPGTRLTVL.

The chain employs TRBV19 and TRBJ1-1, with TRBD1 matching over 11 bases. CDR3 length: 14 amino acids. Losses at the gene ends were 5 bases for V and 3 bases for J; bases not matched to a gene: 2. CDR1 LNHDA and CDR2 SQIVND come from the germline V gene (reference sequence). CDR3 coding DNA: TGTGCCAGTAGTGGACAGGGGGCGGACACTGAAGCTTTCTTT. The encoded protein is CASSGQGADTEAFF.

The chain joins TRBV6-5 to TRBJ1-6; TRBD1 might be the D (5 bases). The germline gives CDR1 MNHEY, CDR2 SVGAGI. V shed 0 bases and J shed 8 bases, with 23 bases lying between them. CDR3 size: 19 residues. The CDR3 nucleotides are TGTGCCAGCAGTTACTCGGGCAGTCGCGCAGTGGGGCCGGATTCACCCCTCCACTTT. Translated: CASSYSGSRAVGPDSPLHF.

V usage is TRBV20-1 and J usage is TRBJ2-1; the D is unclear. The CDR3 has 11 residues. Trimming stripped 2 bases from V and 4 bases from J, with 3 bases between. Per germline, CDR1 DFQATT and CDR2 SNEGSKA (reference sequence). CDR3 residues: CSARQYNEQFF. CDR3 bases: TGCAGTGCTAGACAATACAATGAGCAGTTCTTC.

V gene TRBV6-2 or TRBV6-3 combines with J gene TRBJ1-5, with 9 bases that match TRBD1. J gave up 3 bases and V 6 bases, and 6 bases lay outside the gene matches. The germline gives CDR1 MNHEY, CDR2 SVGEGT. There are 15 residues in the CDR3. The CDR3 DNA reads TGTGCCAGCAGCCCGGGACAGGGTCCCAATCAGCCCCAGCATTTT. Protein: CASSPGQGPNQPQHF.

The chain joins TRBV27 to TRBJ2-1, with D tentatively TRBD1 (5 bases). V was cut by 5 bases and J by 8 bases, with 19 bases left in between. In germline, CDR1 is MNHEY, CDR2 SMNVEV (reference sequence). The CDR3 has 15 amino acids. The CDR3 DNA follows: TGTGCCAGCAGTGCGACCAGGGCAGCACATCATGAGCAGTTCTTC. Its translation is CASSATRAAHHEQFF.

The CDR3 here is CASSVDSNQPQHF. In DNA form, the CDR3 reads TGTGCCAGCAGTGTCGATAGCAATCAGCCCCAGCATTTT. V and J are TRBV25-1 and TRBJ1-5; no clear D gene. The V gene lost 4 bases and the J gene lost 0 bases, with 4 bases spanning the gap. CDR1 is MGHDK, CDR2 SYGVNS, per germline. This CDR3 has 13 amino acids.

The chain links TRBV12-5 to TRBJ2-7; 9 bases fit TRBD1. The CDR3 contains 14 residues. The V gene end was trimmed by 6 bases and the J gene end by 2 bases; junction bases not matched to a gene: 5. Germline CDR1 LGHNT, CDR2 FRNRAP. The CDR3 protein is CASGSGQGPYEQYF. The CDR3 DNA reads TGTGCTAGTGGCTCGGGACAGGGTCCCTACGAGCAGTACTTC.

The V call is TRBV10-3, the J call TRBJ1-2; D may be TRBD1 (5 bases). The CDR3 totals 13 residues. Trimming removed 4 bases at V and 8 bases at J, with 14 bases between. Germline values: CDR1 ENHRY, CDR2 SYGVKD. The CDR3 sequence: CAISGAGSRGYTF. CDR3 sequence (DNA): TGTGCCATCAGTGGGGCAGGGTCGCGCGGCTACACCTTC.

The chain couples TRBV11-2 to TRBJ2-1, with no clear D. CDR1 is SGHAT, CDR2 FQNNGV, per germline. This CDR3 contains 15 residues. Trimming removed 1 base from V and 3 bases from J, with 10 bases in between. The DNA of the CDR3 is TGTGCCAGCAGCTTAGGACTTCCAAACTACAATGAGCAGTTCTTC. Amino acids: CASSLGLPNYNEQFF.